The 27 T cell receptor beta chains reported below all come from one sample, sequenced in a study of metastatic and nonmetastatic thyroid tumors. All patients reached thyroid surgery having received no treatment beforehand. TCRdb ran MiXCR on the PCR reads. The table has tens of thousands of clones, roughly an eighth seen once. Sample: blood. The receptors stem from a male donor with papillary thyroid cancer or a benign thyroid nodule (not recorded which). Some clones in this sample may be carry-over from other donors' samples.

This clone was seen repeatedly, ten times or more. CDR3 region: CASSPQFLDYEQYF. The CDR3 nucleotides read TGTGCCAGCAGCCCCCAGTTTCTGGACTACGAGCAGTACTTC. This chain joins TRBV9 and TRBJ2-7; D is ambiguous. This CDR3 comprises 14 residues. The germline CDR1 and CDR2 sequences are SGDLS and YYNGEE. V was shortened by 4 bases and J by 3 bases, with 14 bases between the two germline ends.

This clone was picked up many times. This chain uses TRBV20-1 with TRBJ2-7, with 11 bases aligning to TRBD1. V shed 3 bases, J shed 3 bases, and the junction held 10 bases outside the gene matches. Germline assignment: CDR1 DFQATT and CDR2 SNEGSKA (reference sequence). The CDR3 is 16 amino acids. Written as DNA, the CDR3 is TGCAGTGCTAGGGACCCCAGGACAGGGGGCGTCTACGAGCAGTACTTC. Its translation: CSARDPRTGGVYEQYF.

This clone was recorded many times. This rearrangement joins TRBV24-1 to TRBJ2-1, with 9 bases fitting TRBD2. The length of the CDR3 is 17 residues. V was pared by 3 bases and J by 2 bases, with 7 bases of the junction left unmatched. Germline V gene lookup returns CDR1 KGHDR and CDR2 SFDVKD. The CDR3 loop reads CATSDDSGSVTYNEQFF. The DNA of the CDR3 is TGTGCCACCAGTGATGATAGCGGGAGCGTCACCTACAATGAGCAGTTCTTC.

This clone was observed at least ten times. The V call is TRBV20-1, the J call TRBJ2-1, with 7 bases lining up with TRBD2. CDR3 length: 16 amino acids. With V trimmed by 2 bases and J by 8 bases, 15 bases remained unmatched. CDR1 is DFQATT, CDR2 SNEGSKA, per germline (reference sequence). CDR3 protein: CSARSLKDPGGDEQFF. CDR3 in DNA: TGCAGTGCTAGAAGTTTAAAGGATCCGGGGGGAGATGAGCAGTTCTTC.

This clone was seen a few times. The chain links TRBV5-4 to TRBJ2-5; D might be TRBD1 (6 bases). The CDR3 loop spans 12 amino acids. V shed 6 bases and J shed 9 bases, with 15 bases lying between them. Germline CDR1 and CDR2: SGHNT and YYREEE (reference sequence). This CDR3 reads CASTDSGESQYF. CDR3 coding DNA: TGTGCCAGCACCGACTCAGGGGAGTCCCAGTACTTC.

This clone has more than one count but fewer than ten. A much larger clone is a single base away; this may be a read error. The sample carries other DNA sequences with the same CDR3. The rearrangement links TRBV7-9 to TRBJ2-5, with D possibly being TRBD2 (6 bases). Germline V gene sequence: CDR1 SEHNR, CDR2 FQNEAQ (reference sequence). The CDR3 sequence is 14 residues long. V was shortened by 1 base and J by 5 bases, with 11 bases between the two germline ends. The CDR3 protein is CASSLVLAVETQYF. In DNA form, the CDR3 reads TGTGCCAGCAGCTTAGTACTAGCTGTCGAGACCCAGTACTTC.

This clone was seen more than once but under ten times. The chain couples TRBV2 to TRBJ1-5; D is uncertain. The germline V gene encodes CDR1 SNHLY and CDR2 FYNNEI. V was clipped by 2 bases and J by 11 bases, with 13 bases between them. This CDR3 region has 13 residues. The CDR3 coding sequence is TGTGCCAGCAGTGAAATGATACAGCGTTCCCAGCATTTT. Its protein is CASSEMIQRSQHF. Looking up the rest from reference TRBV2 and TRBJ1-5 gives the full variable domain: EPEVTQTPSHQVTQMGQEVILRCVPISNHLYFYWYRQILGQKVEFLVSFYNNEISEKSEIFDDQFSVERPDGSNFTLKIRSTKLEDSAMYFCASSEMIQRSQHFGDGTRLSIL.

This clone came up a few times. The chain joins TRBV4-3 to TRBJ2-1; tentatively, D is TRBD1 (6 bases). The CDR3 loop spans 14 amino acids. Germline assignment: CDR1 LGHNA and CDR2 YSLEER. V dropped 0 bases and J dropped 9 bases, with 12 bases sitting between them. The CDR3 DNA is TGCGCCAGCAGCCAAGATCTCAGGGGTACTGAGCAGTTCTTC. Its protein product is CASSQDLRGTEQFF.

This clone occurred a few times. This could be a read error, since a much larger clone is one nucleotide away. This CDR3 is missing its conserved last phenylalanine or tryptophan, likely due to a read error. The V and J genes are TRBV29-1 and TRBJ2-1; TRBD2 might be the D (5 bases). The CDR3 has 14 amino acids. V was pared by 4 bases and J by 2 bases, with 12 bases between. The germline V gene has CDR1 SQVTM and CDR2 ANQGSEA. CDR3 sequence (DNA): TGCAGCGTTGGACTACCTCTGGCCTACAATGAGCAGTTCCTC. It translates to CSVGLPLAYNEQFL.

This clone was recorded many times. J is TRBJ1-1 and V is TRBV6-5; the D is unclear. Trimming removed 0 bases at V and 1 base at J, with 12 bases between. The germline V gene has CDR1 MNHEY and CDR2 SVGAGI. The CDR3 is made up of 16 amino acids. The CDR3 DNA sequence: TGTGCCAGCAGTTACTCCCGCCTGGCCGAGAACACTGAAGCTTTCTTT. Residues: CASSYSRLAENTEAFF.

This clone was detected only a few times. The chain has TRBV20-1 and TRBJ2-1, with D maybe TRBD2 (6 bases). The V and J ends lost 8 bases and 9 bases respectively, with 8 bases between them. This CDR3 comprises 9 residues. Germline V gene data show CDR1 as DFQATT and CDR2 as SNEGSKA (reference sequence). This chain's CDR3 is CSSGAEQFF. The DNA of the CDR3 is TGCAGTTCGGGAGCTGAGCAGTTCTTC.

A few counts support this clone. The chain links TRBV28 to TRBJ1-2; no clear D gene. The CDR3 contains 14 residues. The V gene's germline CDR1 is MDHEN and CDR2 SYDVKM. Trimming took 10 bases from V and 5 from J, leaving 20 bases between them. The CDR3 bases are TGTGCCAACACCCGCCCGGCATGGTTATATGGCTACACCTTC. Its protein product is CANTRPAWLYGYTF.

This clone has at least ten counts. This chain joins TRBV6-5 and TRBJ2-1; 10 nucleotides line up with TRBD2. CDR3 length: 17 residues. Germline trimming cut 4 bases from V and 8 bases from J; bases unmatched to any gene: 14. CDR1 is MNHEY and CDR2 is SVGAGI in the germline V gene. In DNA form, the CDR3 reads TGTGCCAGCAGTTCCTCGGGACTAGCGATCGAAGGGGATGAGCAGTTCTTC. Protein sequence: CASSSSGLAIEGDEQFF.

This clone was found many times. The rearrangement links TRBV12-3 or TRBV12-4 to TRBJ2-5; possibly TRBD2 for D (5 bases). Trimming left V 6 bases short and J 5 bases short, with 13 bases between. The CDR3 has 13 amino acids. The CDR3 is CASSFPSTETQYF. The CDR3 DNA reads as TGTGCCAGCAGCTTCCCTAGCACGGAGACCCAGTACTTC.

This clone was seen ten or more times. V gene TRBV11-2 combines with J gene TRBJ2-2, with D tentatively TRBD1 (5 bases). The V end was cut by 3 bases, the J end by 6 bases, with 14 bases between. This CDR3 spans 15 amino acids. CDR1 and CDR2 from the germline V gene are SGHAT and FQNNGV. CDR3 coding DNA: TGTGCCAGCAGCTTGGCAGGGAATAGTGCCGGGGAGCTGTTTTTT. Translated: CASSLAGNSAGELFF.

This chain connects TRBV11-1 to TRBJ1-1, with D unresolved. This CDR3 region has 16 residues. Germline loops: CDR1 SGHAT, CDR2 FQDESV (reference sequence). V shed 7 bases and J shed 0 bases, with 18 bases lying between them. The chain's CDR3 is CASIGSTGSMNTEAFF. CDR3 coding DNA: TGTGCCAGCATCGGGTCGACCGGGTCCATGAACACTGAAGCTTTCTTT.

This clone was counted at least ten times. The gene calls are TRBV28 and TRBJ1-3, with D perhaps matching TRBD1 (5 bases). Germline V lookup: CDR1 MDHEN, CDR2 SYDVKM. CDR3 length: 15 amino acids. The V and J ends lost 4 bases and 0 bases respectively, with 10 bases between them. In DNA form, the CDR3 reads TGTGCCAGCAGTTATACGGGGCCCTCTGGAAACACCATATATTTT. This encodes CASSYTGPSGNTIYF.

By frequency in the sample, this clone is medium-sized. V gene TRBV6-1 combines with J gene TRBJ2-7, with D unresolved. The CDR3 has 14 residues. V lost 6 bases, J lost 2 bases, and 14 bases lay in between. Germline values: CDR1 MNHNS, CDR2 SASEGT. The CDR3 loop reads CASSHGPGTYEQYF. The CDR3 nucleotides are TGTGCCAGCAGCCACGGACCGGGTACCTACGAGCAGTACTTC.

This clone was picked up many times. The chain has TRBV10-3 and TRBJ1-5, with 7 bases that match TRBD1. The V gene's germline CDR1 is ENHRY and CDR2 SYGVKD. V lost 8 bases and J lost 5; bases outside the gene matches: 6. The CDR3 consists of 13 residues. The CDR3 sequence: CAISGQGDQPQHF. The DNA for the CDR3 is TGTGCCATCTCGGGGCAGGGGGATCAGCCCCAGCATTTT.

This clone appeared many times. The chain carries TRBV14 and TRBJ1-2, with TRBD1 as a possible D gene (6 bases). Germline CDR1 and CDR2: SGHDN and FVKESK. This CDR3 is 15 amino acids long. The V end was cut by 1 base, the J end by 5 bases, with 14 bases between. CDR3 in amino acids: CASSQVFGGGYGYTF. CDR3 in DNA: TGTGCCAGCAGCCAAGTCTTCGGAGGGGGGTATGGCTACACCTTC.

This clone was recorded at least ten times. One end of the junction fails to match germline, which may point to a read error. The chain links TRBV27 to TRBJ1-6; unclear D gene. The germline gives CDR1 MNHEY, CDR2 SMNVEV (reference sequence). CDR3 size: 16 residues. Here the CDR3 reads CTSSFLAVEGNSPLHF. The CDR3 DNA follows: TGTACCAGCAGTTTCCTAGCGGTGGAAGGTAATTCACCCCTCCACTTT.

Ten or more counts support this clone. The rearrangement joins TRBV28 to TRBJ2-1; 9 nucleotides line up with TRBD1. CDR3 size: 17 residues. With 5 bases clipped from V and 4 bases from J, the junction kept 12 bases outside the gene matches. CDR1 is MDHEN, CDR2 SYDVKM, per germline. In DNA, the CDR3 is TGTGCCAGCAGTCTCTGGGTGGAGGGACAGGGATACAATGAGCAGTTCTTC. It codes for CASSLWVEGQGYNEQFF.

This clone was recorded a few times. A single base separates this from a much larger clone, so it may be a read error. V gene TRBV6-1 combines with J gene TRBJ2-1; 11 bases fit TRBD2. CDR1 is MNHNS and CDR2 is SASEGT in the germline V gene. The CDR3 spans 15 residues. Unmatched junction bases numbered 4, after V lost 6 bases and J lost 3 bases. The CDR3 reads CASSQGLAGYNEQFF. CDR3 bases: TGTGCCAGCAGCCAAGGACTAGCGGGCTACAATGAGCAGTTCTTC.

The chain couples TRBV7-3 to TRBJ2-7, with 12 bases fitting TRBD2. The CDR3 is 15 amino acids. V shed 5 bases, J shed 7 bases, and the junction held 9 bases outside the gene matches. Germline lookup yields CDR1 SGHTA and CDR2 FQGTGA. CDR3 sequence (DNA): TGTGCCAGCAGCCCCTCTAGCGGGAGGGCCTCGGAGCAGTACTTC. Translation gives CASSPSSGRASEQYF. The entire variable domain, with the rest obtained from reference TRBV7-3 and TRBJ2-7, is as follows: GAGVSQTPSNKVTEKGKYVELRCDPISGHTALYWYRQSLGQGPEFLIYFQGTGAADDSGLPNDRFFAVRPEGSVSTLKIQRTERGDSAVYLCASSPSSGRASEQYFGPGTRLTVT.

This clone was observed at least ten times. Other nucleotide sequences in the sample specify the same CDR3. V usage is TRBV6-5 and J usage is TRBJ2-2; tentative D call: TRBD1 (6 bases). V shed 2 bases and J shed 4 bases, with 11 bases lying between them. The CDR3 runs 15 residues. Germline loops: CDR1 MNHEY, CDR2 SVGAGI. The CDR3 sequence: CASSYQGTVTGELFF. The DNA for the CDR3 is TGTGCCAGCAGTTACCAGGGGACGGTCACCGGGGAGCTGTTTTTT.

The rearrangement joins TRBV5-6 to TRBJ2-7; D unclear. There are 14 residues in the CDR3. CDR1 and CDR2 from the germline V gene are SGHDT and YYEEEE. Trimming cost V 0 bases and J 4 bases, with 11 bases left between them. DNA of the CDR3: TGTGCCAGCAGCTTGGCGCCCCTCTTTTACGAGCAGTACTTC. Residues: CASSLAPLFYEQYF.

The J gene is TRBJ2-2, the V gene TRBV13; D is ambiguous. The CDR3 is 15 residues long. The V gene's germline CDR1 is PRHDT and CDR2 FYEKMQ (reference sequence). V was pared by 0 bases and J by 2 bases, with 7 bases between. CDR3 residues: CASSLGGANTGELFF. DNA of the CDR3: TGTGCCAGCAGCTTAGGGGGCGCAAACACCGGGGAGCTGTTTTTT.